The 14 T cell receptor beta chains below all came from one sample that was sequenced in a study of blood T cell repertoires in COVID-19. The protocol was immunoSEQ multiplex PCR, while the TCRdb copy is restricted to in-frame clones and leaves out a portion. Here the sample spans under 250,000 clones, over 75% being singletons. Sequenced: peripheral blood. The receptors were sampled from a human donor in a cohort sampled during active COVID-19.

This rearrangement joins TRBV6-2 or TRBV6-3 to TRBJ2-3, with 9 bases that match TRBD2. J gave up 6 bases and V 0 bases, and 7 bases lay outside the gene matches. Germline CDR1 MNHEY, CDR2 SVGEGT. This CDR3 region has 16 residues. The CDR3, as DNA: TGTGCCAGCAGTTACTCGGCTAGCGGGAACGACGATACGCAGTATTTT. Translating it yields CASSYSASGNDDTQYF.

The chain is built from TRBV11-2 and TRBJ2-7; 7 bases align to TRBD1. J lost 1 base, V lost 5 bases, and 8 bases had no gene match. From germline, CDR1 is SGHAT and CDR2 FQNNGV. This CDR3 contains 15 residues. CDR3 coding DNA: TGTGCCAGCAGCCTTAACCTACAGGGGTCCTACGAGCAGTACTTC. It is translated as CASSLNLQGSYEQYF. Full variable domain (remainder filled in from reference TRBV11-2 and TRBJ2-7): EAGVAQSPRYKIIEKRQSVAFWCNPISGHATLYWYQQILGQGPKLLIQFQNNGVVDDSQLPKDRFSAERLKGVDSTLKIQPAKLEDSAVYLCASSLNLQGSYEQYFGPGTRLTVT.

The J gene is TRBJ1-4, the V gene TRBV7-2; the D gene is possibly TRBD1 (6 bases). The CDR3 spans 14 residues. V was shortened by 0 bases and J by 8 bases, with 10 bases between the two germline ends. The germline gives CDR1 SGHTA, CDR2 FQGNSA. CDR3 sequence reads: CASSLAGGGEKLFF. Written as DNA, the CDR3 is TGTGCCAGCAGCTTAGCAGGGGGGGGCGAAAAACTGTTTTTT.

This clone has a count of ten or more. V usage is TRBV9 and J usage is TRBJ1-6; possible D gene TRBD1, 5 bases. V was cut by 4 bases and J by 5 bases, with 16 bases left in between. The germline V gene encodes CDR1 SGDLS and CDR2 YYNGEE. The CDR3 length is 16 residues. This CDR3 is CASSLQGHPNNSPLHF. In DNA, the CDR3 is TGTGCCAGCAGCCTCCAAGGACATCCCAATAATTCACCCCTCCACTTT.

The rearrangement joins TRBV24-1 to TRBJ1-1; TRBD1 matches at 9 bases. This CDR3 region has 15 residues. J was trimmed by 4 bases and V by 5 bases; bases with no gene match: 7. The germline V gene encodes CDR1 KGHDR and CDR2 SFDVKD. The CDR3 sequence: CATSGPDRGPTEAFF. CDR3 in DNA: TGTGCCACCAGTGGACCGGACAGGGGCCCCACTGAAGCTTTCTTT.

The rearrangement uses TRBV5-6 and TRBJ1-5; D not certain. The CDR3 totals 14 residues. V lost 1 base and J lost 4, with 9 bases in between. Germline-derived CDR1 and CDR2 are SGHDT and YYEEEE. CDR3 amino acids: CASSLLPENQPQHF. CDR3 nucleotide sequence: TGTGCCAGCAGCTTGCTCCCGGAGAATCAGCCCCAGCATTTT.

The V gene is TRBV3-1 (or the pseudogene TRBV3-2), the J gene TRBJ1-2; TRBD1 might be the D (5 bases). CDR1 and CDR2 (germline): LGHDT, YNNKEL (reference sequence). The CDR3 covers 14 residues. Between the trimmed V and J ends, which lost 4 bases and 4 bases, there was a span of 13 bases. CDR3 nucleotide sequence: TGTGCCAGCAGCCGAAGTGGGGGGGGCTATGGCTACACCTTC. The encoded protein is CASSRSGGGYGYTF.

This chain connects TRBV5-4 to TRBJ2-5; TRBD1 is a possible D gene (5 bases). The CDR3 length is 15 residues. Trimming left V 1 base short and J 5 bases short, with 15 bases between. Germline CDR1 reads SGHNT; CDR2 reads YYREEE (reference sequence). The CDR3 protein is CASSLRLQGGETQYF. For the CDR3, the DNA is TGTGCCAGCAGCTTGAGGTTGCAGGGTGGGGAGACCCAGTACTTC.

The chain has TRBV29-1 and TRBJ2-2; 11 bases are a match to TRBD2. Trimming removed 6 bases from V and 4 bases from J; junction bases left unmatched: 4. This CDR3 contains 14 residues. Per germline, CDR1 SQVTM and CDR2 ANQGSEA. The CDR3 spells CSVETSGATGELFF. The CDR3 DNA is TGCAGCGTGGAGACTAGCGGGGCCACCGGGGAGCTGTTTTTT.

The CDR3 loop is CASSIRGEKLFF. The CDR3 DNA follows: TGTGCCAGTAGTATCCGGGGGGAAAAACTGTTTTTT. This chain uses TRBV19 with TRBJ1-4; D perhaps matches TRBD1 (5 bases). Germline V gene data show CDR1 as LNHDA and CDR2 as SQIVND (reference sequence). This CDR3 region has 12 residues. The V end was cut by 3 bases, the J end by 8 bases, with 7 bases between.

This clone was observed a single time. The genes are TRBV7-2 and TRBJ2-3; no firm D call. Germline lookup yields CDR1 SGHTA and CDR2 FQGNSA. Trimming shortened V by 0 bases and J by 0 bases, and 10 bases separated the two germline ends. The CDR3 is 16 amino acids. Here the CDR3 reads CASSLASGASTDTQYF. The CDR3 DNA sequence: TGTGCCAGCAGCTTAGCATCAGGCGCTAGCACAGATACGCAGTATTTT.

CDR3 amino acids: CATSRDLRRDYNEQFF. The CDR3 DNA follows: TGTGCCACCAGCAGAGATCTCCGCCGGGATTACAATGAGCAGTTCTTC. This chain joins TRBV15 and TRBJ2-1, with a weak D call TRBD2 (5 bases). V was shortened by 0 bases and J by 4 bases, with 13 bases between the two germline ends. The germline CDR1 and CDR2 sequences are LNHNV and YYDKDF (reference sequence). The CDR3 has 16 residues.

V and J are TRBV6-5 and TRBJ2-2, with D perhaps matching TRBD2 (5 bases). The germline V gene has CDR1 MNHEY and CDR2 SVGAGI. The CDR3 extends over 14 amino acids. Trimming shortened V by 5 bases and J by 2 bases, and 9 bases separated the two germline ends. CDR3 bases: TGTGCCAGCAGTCGTGACTATAACACCGGGGAGCTGTTTTTT. It translates to CASSRDYNTGELFF.

This clone was seen a single time. The chain employs TRBV6-5 and TRBJ1-4; possible D gene TRBD1, 6 bases. Germline CDR1 is MNHEY and CDR2 is SVGAGI. The V and J ends lost 6 bases and 4 bases respectively, with 12 bases between them. CDR3 size: 14 residues. This CDR3 reads CASRHDRSNEKLFF. DNA for the CDR3: TGTGCCAGCAGGCATGACAGGAGTAATGAAAAACTGTTTTTT.